A single sample is the source of the 27 T cell receptor beta chains below, sequenced in a study of blood T cell repertoires in COVID-19. Using immunoSEQ multiplex PCR, the repertoire was profiled, and TCRdb retains in-frame clones only, with some absent. Here the sample spans 400,000 or so clones, 70% to 90% being singletons. The sample taken for sequencing was peripheral blood. These receptors were collected from a man aged 18 to 35 with COVID-19, enrolled during active disease.

The chain employs TRBV11-2 and TRBJ2-7, with unresolved D. The CDR3 extends over 14 amino acids. Germline V CDR1 and CDR2: SGHAT, FQNNGV. Trimming stripped 1 base from V and 7 bases from J, with 14 bases between. In nucleotides, the CDR3 is TGTGCCAGCAGCTTAGGTACTACCTCTGATGAGCAGTACTTC. It encodes CASSLGTTSDEQYF.

The V gene is TRBV6-5, the J gene TRBJ1-1; D is unresolved. CDR3 length: 14 amino acids. Germline CDR1 and CDR2: MNHEY and SVGAGI. Trimming stripped 5 bases from V and 1 base from J, with 11 bases between. The CDR3 reads CASSHPRKNTEAFF. DNA of the CDR3: TGTGCCAGCAGTCATCCCAGGAAGAACACTGAAGCTTTCTTT.

The chain joins TRBV3-1 (or the pseudogene TRBV3-2) to TRBJ1-6; tentatively, D is TRBD1 (5 bases). Trimming took off 0 bases at V and 8 bases at J, with 17 bases between the two ends. Germline V gene lookup returns CDR1 LGHDT and CDR2 YNNKEL (reference sequence). The CDR3 totals 17 residues. CDR3 protein: CASSQDIGHSWDSPLHF. CDR3 in DNA: TGTGCCAGCAGCCAAGATATAGGACATTCATGGGATTCACCCCTCCACTTT.

This clone came up once. This chain uses TRBV5-6 with TRBJ2-1; 11 bases fit TRBD2. The CDR3 runs to 16 residues. Germline loops: CDR1 SGHDT, CDR2 YYEEEE. V lost 2 bases and J lost 4; bases outside the gene matches: 5. The CDR3 sequence: CASSFPGTSGYNEQFF. CDR3 in DNA: TGTGCCAGCAGCTTCCCGGGGACTAGCGGATACAATGAGCAGTTCTTC.

The chain carries TRBV14 and TRBJ1-2; the D gene is possibly TRBD1 (6 bases). CDR3 length: 15 residues. Trimming took 3 bases from V and 5 from J, leaving 16 bases between them. Per germline, CDR1 SGHDN and CDR2 FVKESK. The CDR3 protein is CASSHWGQGPYGYTF. DNA of the CDR3: TGTGCCAGCAGCCACTGGGGGCAGGGTCCTTATGGCTACACCTTC.

The V and J genes are TRBV2 and TRBJ1-2; no definite D call. This CDR3 is built from 14 residues. V was cut by 3 bases and J by 2 bases, with 10 bases left in between. Germline V lookup: CDR1 SNHLY, CDR2 FYNNEI. This CDR3 is CASSDLGSNYGYTF. CDR3 coding DNA: TGTGCCAGCAGTGACCTCGGGTCAAACTATGGCTACACCTTC. Variable domain in full (rest from reference TRBV2 and TRBJ1-2): EPEVTQTPSHQVTQMGQEVILRCVPISNHLYFYWYRQILGQKVEFLVSFYNNEISEKSEIFDDQFSVERPDGSNFTLKIRSTKLEDSAMYFCASSDLGSNYGYTFGSGTRLTVV.

A few counts support this clone. V and J are TRBV27 and TRBJ1-2, with 9 bases identical to TRBD1. This CDR3 is built from 14 residues. CDR1 and CDR2 from the germline V gene are MNHEY and SMNVEV (reference sequence). The trim removed 5 bases at V and 7 bases at J, leaving 8 bases unmatched. The CDR3 loop is CASSPRTGEGGYTF. The CDR3 nucleotides are TGTGCCAGCAGTCCACGGACAGGGGAGGGTGGCTACACCTTC.

J is TRBJ2-3 and V is TRBV19, with no clear D. The CDR3 has 14 residues. CDR1 and CDR2 from the germline V gene are LNHDA and SQIVND (reference sequence). With 5 bases removed from V and 4 bases from J, the gap between germline ends came to 13 bases. CDR3 loop: CASSVTGIADTQYF. CDR3 DNA: TGTGCCAGTAGTGTCACCGGTATTGCAGATACGCAGTATTTT.

The chain carries TRBV5-5 and TRBJ2-5; TRBD1 agrees at 11 bases. The V and J ends lost 2 bases and 4 bases, in that order; junction bases with no gene match: 4. CDR3 length: 15 residues. Germline-derived CDR1 and CDR2 are SGHKS and YYEKEE (reference sequence). CDR3 sequence (DNA): TGTGCCAGCAGCTTCCCTGGACAGGGGGCAGAGACCCAGTACTTC. Its translation is CASSFPGQGAETQYF.

The chain has TRBV2 and TRBJ2-7; 11 nucleotides align to TRBD2. Germline lookup yields CDR1 SNHLY and CDR2 FYNNEI. V was clipped by 5 bases and J by 4 bases; unmatched bases: 1. This CDR3 spans 13 amino acids. The CDR3 DNA reads as TGTGCCAGCAGTCGGACTAGCGGGTACGAGCAGTACTTC. It is translated as CASSRTSGYEQYF.

This chain joins TRBV12-3 or TRBV12-4 and TRBJ2-5; no definite D call. V dropped 2 bases and J dropped 0 bases, with 4 bases sitting between them. This CDR3 region has 13 residues. CDR3 region: CASSLTDQETQYF. In DNA, the CDR3 is TGTGCCAGCAGTTTAACAGACCAAGAGACCCAGTACTTC.

This chain links TRBV6-5 with TRBJ1-6; D gene uncertain. CDR1 and CDR2 (germline): MNHEY, SVGAGI. This CDR3 spans 14 amino acids. Deletions cut 6 bases from V and 5 bases from J, with 11 bases between. CDR3 DNA sequence: TGTGCCAGCAGCTCCGCGGTCAATAATTCACCCCTCCACTTT. The encoded protein is CASSSAVNNSPLHF.

This clone was seen a single time. The V gene is TRBV2, the J gene TRBJ1-2; 7 bases are shared with TRBD1. J lost 7 bases, V lost 10 bases, and 9 bases had no gene match. The germline V gene encodes CDR1 SNHLY and CDR2 FYNNEI. CDR3 size: 12 residues. CDR3 sequence: CANKTGSGGYTF. The CDR3 bases are TGTGCCAACAAGACAGGGTCTGGTGGCTACACCTTC.

The chain combines TRBV7-2 with TRBJ2-7; 10 nucleotides match TRBD2. After removal of 1 base from V and 6 bases from J, the junction contained 9 bases not matched to a gene. CDR3 length: 16 amino acids. CDR1 is SGHTA, CDR2 FQGNSA, per germline. The CDR3 loop is CASSLGGGLANIEQYF. The CDR3 DNA reads as TGTGCCAGCAGCTTAGGGGGGGGACTAGCGAATATCGAGCAGTACTTC. Together with reference TRBV7-2 and TRBJ2-7, the CDR3 gives the full variable domain: GAGVSQSPSNKVTEKGKDVELRCDPISGHTALYWYRQSLGQGLEFLIYFQGNSAPDKSGLPSDRFSAERTGGSVSTLTIQRTQQEDSAVYLCASSLGGGLANIEQYFGPGTRLTVT.

The chain is built from TRBV11-2 and TRBJ1-1; D call uncertain. The V end was cut by 1 base, the J end by 4 bases, with 10 bases between. In germline, CDR1 is SGHAT, CDR2 FQNNGV. This CDR3 contains 14 residues. CDR3 residues: CASSLVIRGTEAFF. In DNA form, the CDR3 reads TGTGCCAGCAGCTTAGTTATCCGCGGCACTGAAGCTTTCTTT.

This chain joins TRBV9 and TRBJ2-7, with a tentative D call TRBD1 (5 bases). Trimming removed 0 bases from V and 3 bases from J, with 13 bases in between. Germline CDR1 is SGDLS and CDR2 is YYNGEE. This CDR3 region has 15 residues. CDR3 DNA: TGTGCCAGCAGCGTAGCTGCAGGGTCCATCTACGAGCAGTACTTC. This encodes CASSVAAGSIYEQYF.

The chain uses TRBV6-5 and TRBJ2-1; TRBD1 might be the D (5 bases). The germline gives CDR1 MNHEY, CDR2 SVGAGI. The CDR3 has 13 residues. With 5 bases removed from V and 6 bases from J, the gap between germline ends came to 11 bases. The CDR3 region is CASSKGPVNEQFF. The CDR3 coding sequence is TGTGCCAGCAGTAAGGGGCCGGTCAATGAGCAGTTCTTC.

The V call is TRBV6-5, the J call TRBJ2-6, with D maybe TRBD1 (5 bases). Trimming shortened V by 5 bases and J by 1 base, and 9 bases separated the two germline ends. Germline V CDR1 and CDR2: MNHEY, SVGAGI. CDR3 size: 15 residues. The chain's CDR3 is CASSPGKSGANVLTF. CDR3 DNA sequence: TGTGCCAGCAGTCCAGGGAAATCTGGGGCCAACGTCCTGACTTTC.

This chain joins TRBV10-2 and TRBJ1-6; 9 bases fit TRBD1. The CDR3 covers 14 residues. The ends lost 2 bases at V and 11 bases at J; junction bases unmatched: 4. CDR1 is WSHSY and CDR2 is SAAADI in the germline V gene. Here the CDR3 reads CASSETGGVPPLHF. The CDR3 DNA is TGCGCCAGCAGTGAGACAGGGGGCGTTCCACCCCTCCACTTT.

The chain combines TRBV11-2 with TRBJ2-1; D might be TRBD2 (6 bases). Between the trimmed V and J ends, which lost 3 bases and 7 bases, there was a span of 19 bases. This CDR3 is built from 16 residues. CDR1 is SGHAT, CDR2 FQNNGV, per germline. For the CDR3, the DNA is TGTGCCAGCAGCTTCTTACTAGCAGAAACTGGGAATGAGCAGTTCTTC. Protein sequence: CASSFLLAETGNEQFF.

The rearrangement uses TRBV7-2 and TRBJ2-3; TRBD2 might be the D (5 bases). Trimming removed 3 bases at V and 1 base at J, with 11 bases between. CDR3 length: 15 residues. The germline V gene encodes CDR1 SGHTA and CDR2 FQGNSA. CDR3 protein: CASSFFTRGTDTQYF. Here the CDR3 DNA reads TGTGCCAGCAGCTTTTTCACGAGGGGCACAGATACGCAGTATTTT.

V and J are TRBV7-9 and TRBJ1-2; TRBD1 is a possible D gene (5 bases). The germline V gene encodes CDR1 SEHNR and CDR2 FQNEAQ (reference sequence). V was clipped by 5 bases and J by 4 bases, with 8 bases between them. The CDR3 extends over 12 amino acids. CDR3 DNA sequence: TGTGCCAGCAGCATCGACAGCTATGGCTACACCTTC. Translating gives CASSIDSYGYTF.

This clone was observed a few times. In nucleotides, the CDR3 is TGTGCCAGCAGCTACCCCGTTCTATTCGGGGGGGAGCAGTACTTC. This translates into CASSYPVLFGGEQYF. The chain uses TRBV7-3 and TRBJ2-7; 7 bases line up with TRBD2. Germline-derived CDR1 and CDR2 are SGHTA and FQGTGA. The J segment lost 7 bases and the V segment lost 4 bases, leaving 13 bases of the junction unmatched. This CDR3 has 15 amino acids.

This chain links TRBV6-7 with TRBJ1-5; D is undetermined. TRBV6-7 is an ORF, and what it does is uncertain. Between the trimmed V and J ends, which lost 0 bases and 4 bases, there was a span of 10 bases. This CDR3 contains 15 residues. Written as DNA, the CDR3 is TGTGCCAGCAGTTACTCGATAGTCGGGAATCAGCCCCAGCATTTT. It encodes CASSYSIVGNQPQHF.

The rearrangement uses TRBV2 and TRBJ1-1, with 7 bases aligning to TRBD1. CDR1 SNHLY and CDR2 FYNNEI come from the germline V gene. Trimming took 2 bases from V and 6 from J; bases not matched to a gene: 9. This CDR3 is 15 amino acids long. The CDR3: CASSEFGQGGSEAFF. The CDR3 bases are TGTGCCAGCAGTGAATTCGGGCAGGGGGGTTCTGAAGCTTTCTTT.

This sequence joins TRBV6-2 or TRBV6-3 and TRBJ1-2; D is possibly TRBD1 (5 bases). CDR1 MNHEY and CDR2 SVGEGT come from the germline V gene. CDR3 length: 12 amino acids. Trimming removed 2 bases from V and 5 bases from J, with 6 bases in between. The CDR3 DNA reads TGTGCCAGCAGTTACGGGGGGTATGGCTACACCTTC. It codes for CASSYGGYGYTF.

The rearrangement joins TRBV5-1 to TRBJ1-2; 7 bases line up with TRBD1. Germline assignment: CDR1 SGHRS and CDR2 YFSETQ. The V gene end was trimmed by 4 bases and the J gene end by 0 bases; junction bases not matched to a gene: 12. The CDR3 covers 17 residues. For the CDR3, the DNA is TGCGCCAGCAGCGCCCGGGACAGCGATGCAGCTAACTATGGCTACACCTTC. It encodes CASSARDSDAANYGYTF.